Below, 28 T cell receptor beta chains from the same sample are listed, as sequenced in a study of cytomegalovirus exposure and HLA in healthy donors. In the PCR, 60 Vbeta and 13 Jbeta primers were used. Profiled with immunoSEQ multiplex PCR; TCRdb holds only in-frame clones, not every one. The table has about 150,000 clones, 60% to 75% seen once. The sample comprised PBMCs. The receptors here all came from a human donor in good health.

This clone was seen once. The V and J genes are TRBV4-1 and TRBJ2-3; tentatively, D is TRBD2 (5 bases). The CDR3 is made up of 16 amino acids. Per germline, CDR1 MGHRA and CDR2 YSYEKL. V shed 4 bases and J shed 2 bases, with 16 bases lying between them. The DNA of the CDR3 is TGCGCCAGCAGCCCCCAACAATGGGAGATCACAGATACGCAGTATTTT. Amino acid sequence: CASSPQQWEITDTQYF.

This clone was detected a few times. The V and J genes are TRBV6-5 and TRBJ2-3, with 9 bases fitting TRBD1. Germline lookup yields CDR1 MNHEY and CDR2 SVGAGI. The J segment lost 6 bases and the V segment lost 5 bases, leaving 3 bases of the junction unmatched. The CDR3 loop spans 13 amino acids. CDR3 protein: CASSTGGKDTQYF. For the CDR3, the DNA is TGTGCCAGCAGTACAGGGGGCAAGGATACGCAGTATTTT.

Worth noting for this clone: The sample contains more than one DNA sequence encoding this CDR3. V is TRBV18 and J is TRBJ2-3, with 10 bases that match TRBD1. CDR3 size: 15 residues. The V and J ends lost 3 bases and 6 bases, in that order; junction bases with no gene match: 6. Germline V gene lookup returns CDR1 KGHSH and CDR2 LQKENI. The CDR3 DNA follows: TGTGCCAGCTCACCGACAGGGGGCGGAACGGATACGCAGTATTTT. This translates into CASSPTGGGTDTQYF.

The rearrangement uses TRBV27 and TRBJ2-2, with 7 nucleotides matching TRBD2. The ends lost 9 bases at V and 1 base at J; junction bases unmatched: 5. Germline values: CDR1 MNHEY, CDR2 SMNVEV (reference sequence). The CDR3 runs 14 residues. The CDR3 spells CASKTSRNTGELFF. CDR3 nucleotide sequence: TGTGCCAGTAAGACTAGCAGGAACACCGGGGAGCTGTTTTTT.

This clone has just a few counts. The V gene is TRBV5-1, the J gene TRBJ2-1; D may be TRBD1 (8 bases). The ends were cut back, 0 bases at V and 7 bases at J, with 20 bases in the middle. Germline V gene lookup returns CDR1 SGHRS and CDR2 YFSETQ. The CDR3 runs to 17 residues. CDR3 in DNA: TGCGCCAGCAGCTTGGGCTCAGGACAGGGAGGGGTGAATGAGCAGTTCTTC. Amino acids: CASSLGSGQGGVNEQFF.

This clone came up a few times. The chain combines TRBV28 with TRBJ2-3; 8 bases agree with TRBD1. The CDR3 has 13 residues. The J segment lost 5 bases and the V segment lost 6 bases, leaving 4 bases of the junction unmatched. Germline assignment: CDR1 MDHEN and CDR2 SYDVKM. This chain's CDR3 is CASSPGQGDTQYF. CDR3 nucleotides: TGTGCCAGCAGCCCCGGACAGGGAGATACGCAGTATTTT.

V and J are TRBV10-1 and TRBJ2-3; 7 nucleotides agree with TRBD1. Losses at the gene ends were 4 bases for V and 0 bases for J; bases not matched to a gene: 7. CDR1 is WNHNN and CDR2 is SYGVQD in the germline V gene (reference sequence). The CDR3 loop spans 16 amino acids. The DNA of the CDR3 is TGCGCCAGCAGTGGGGTTCTGGGACAGAGCACAGATACGCAGTATTTT. As protein: CASSGVLGQSTDTQYF.

The rearrangement joins TRBV19 to TRBJ2-1; TRBD1 agrees at 7 bases. Germline V gene data show CDR1 as LNHDA and CDR2 as SQIVND (reference sequence). Losses at the gene ends were 5 bases for V and 8 bases for J; bases not matched to a gene: 6. The CDR3 spans 13 residues. This CDR3 reads CASSRQGRDEQFF. The CDR3 DNA reads TGTGCCAGTAGTCGACAGGGTCGGGATGAGCAGTTCTTC.

The V and J genes are TRBV28 and TRBJ1-3, with D unresolved. This CDR3 is 16 amino acids long. Germline CDR1 and CDR2: MDHEN and SYDVKM. The V gene lost 6 bases and the J gene lost 0 bases, with 15 bases spanning the gap. CDR3 region: CASRLGGPSSGNTIYF. CDR3 sequence (DNA): TGTGCCAGCAGGCTGGGCGGGCCTAGCTCTGGAAACACCATATATTTT. Full variable domain (remainder filled in from reference TRBV28 and TRBJ1-3): DVKVTQSSRYLVKRTGEKVFLECVQDMDHENMFWYRQDPGLGLRLIYFSYDVKMKEKGDIPEGYSVSREKKERFSLILESASTNQTSMYLCASRLGGPSSGNTIYFGEGSWLTVV.

This clone was detected only a few times. The J gene is TRBJ2-1, the V gene TRBV28; 7 bases fit TRBD2. This CDR3 has 14 amino acids. Germline CDR1 is MDHEN and CDR2 is SYDVKM. The V gene end was trimmed by 4 bases and the J gene end by 4 bases; junction bases not matched to a gene: 4. The CDR3 DNA sequence: TGTGCCAGCAGTTCACCAGCGGGGTACAATGAGCAGTTCTTC. Translation: CASSSPAGYNEQFF. Full variable domain (outside the CDR3, taken from reference TRBV28 and TRBJ2-1): DVKVTQSSRYLVKRTGEKVFLECVQDMDHENMFWYRQDPGLGLRLIYFSYDVKMKEKGDIPEGYSVSREKKERFSLILESASTNQTSMYLCASSSPAGYNEQFFGPGTRLTVL.

The rearrangement uses TRBV11-2 and TRBJ2-2; D not resolved. This CDR3 contains 18 residues. CDR1 is SGHAT and CDR2 is FQNNGV in the germline V gene. Trimming removed 2 bases at V and 2 bases at J, with 18 bases between. This CDR3 is CASSLNPEMVLNTGELFF. The CDR3 DNA reads TGTGCCAGCAGCTTAAATCCCGAGATGGTGTTAAACACCGGGGAGCTGTTTTTT.

In DNA, the CDR3 is TGTGCCAGCAGTGAGGCGCTGGGGGACTCGGCAGATACGCAGTATTTT. It encodes CASSEALGDSADTQYF. The chain couples TRBV6-4 to TRBJ2-3; tentative D call: TRBD2 (6 bases). Looked up from germline, CDR1 is MRHNA and CDR2 is SNTAGT. Trimming stripped 3 bases from V and 4 bases from J, with 17 bases between. CDR3 length equals 16 residues.

J is TRBJ2-2 and V is TRBV18, with no clear D. CDR3 size: 15 residues. Germline V CDR1 and CDR2: KGHSH, LQKENI. The V gene lost 1 base and the J gene lost 3 bases, with 9 bases spanning the gap. Here the CDR3 DNA reads TGTGCCAGCTCACCACGGAGATTGGACACCGGGGAGCTGTTTTTT. This encodes CASSPRRLDTGELFF.

The chain uses TRBV6-1 and TRBJ1-5; 11 bases map to TRBD1. The trim removed 11 bases at V and 2 bases at J, leaving 5 bases unmatched. The CDR3 covers 14 residues. Per the germline V gene, CDR1 is MNHNS and CDR2 is SASEGT. The CDR3 here is CASDRGLGNQPQHF. As DNA, the CDR3 is TGTGCCTCGGACAGGGGGCTTGGCAATCAGCCCCAGCATTTT.

The rearrangement uses TRBV5-4 and TRBJ2-7; a possible D gene is TRBD1 (5 bases). Per the germline V gene, CDR1 is SGHNT and CDR2 is YYREEE (reference sequence). V lost 3 bases and J 2 bases, leaving 12 bases between the germline ends. The CDR3 sequence is 14 residues long. CDR3 sequence reads: CASSSQDTPYEQYF. CDR3 in DNA: TGTGCCAGCAGCTCCCAGGACACCCCCTACGAGCAGTACTTC.

A few counts support this clone. This chain connects TRBV7-9 to TRBJ1-1, with D maybe TRBD1 (6 bases). CDR1 SEHNR and CDR2 FQNEAQ come from the germline V gene (reference sequence). Trimming cost V 5 bases and J 1 base, with 11 bases left between them. This CDR3 region has 14 residues. The CDR3, as DNA: TGTGCCAGCAGCCCACTGACAGGGAACACTGAAGCTTTCTTT. Translating gives CASSPLTGNTEAFF.

The V call is TRBV9, the J call TRBJ2-1, with 11 bases matching TRBD2. The CDR3 consists of 20 residues. Germline V CDR1 and CDR2: SGDLS, YYNGEE. Trimming took 4 bases from V and 0 from J; bases not matched to a gene: 15. The CDR3 sequence is CASSYHGTSGELSSYNEQFF. The CDR3 bases are TGTGCCAGCAGCTATCACGGGACTAGCGGCGAGCTTAGCTCCTACAATGAGCAGTTCTTC.

In the case of this clone: At one boundary the junction diverges from the germline segment, which might be a read error. The chain couples TRBV6-6 to TRBJ1-1; TRBD1 is a possible D gene (5 bases). From germline, CDR1 is MNHNY and CDR2 SVGAGI (reference sequence). This CDR3 is built from 13 residues. CDR3 region: CTSSYDSGVEAFF. CDR3 bases: TGTACCAGCAGTTACGACTCGGGGGTTGAAGCTTTCTTT.

The rearrangement joins TRBV10-3 to TRBJ2-2; 13 bases line up with TRBD2. The germline V gene encodes CDR1 ENHRY and CDR2 SYGVKD. Trimming cost V 2 bases and J 0 bases; bases outside gene matches: 6. The CDR3 covers 19 residues. The CDR3 coding sequence is TGTGCCATCAGTGAGCCAGGACTAGCGGGGGCTGCGAACACCGGGGAGCTGTTTTTT. Protein product: CAISEPGLAGAANTGELFF.

The chain joins TRBV5-1 to TRBJ2-7, with TRBD1 as a possible D gene (6 bases). This CDR3 comprises 14 residues. The V end was cut by 7 bases, the J end by 0 bases, with 14 bases between. Germline CDR1 is SGHRS and CDR2 is YFSETQ. CDR3 protein: CASGTGFPSYEQYF. For the CDR3, the DNA is TGCGCCAGCGGAACAGGGTTCCCCTCCTACGAGCAGTACTTC.

The V call is TRBV25-1, the J call TRBJ2-3, with TRBD1 as a possible D gene (5 bases). CDR1 is MGHDK and CDR2 is SYGVNS in the germline V gene. This CDR3 spans 15 amino acids. V lost 6 bases and J lost 1, with 14 bases in between. The DNA of the CDR3 is TGTGCCAGCAGCCAGACAGCTCTCCGCACAGATACGCAGTATTTT. It translates to CASSQTALRTDTQYF.

The chain is built from TRBV14 and TRBJ1-1; 7 positions agree with TRBD1. CDR3 length equals 15 residues. The trim removed 8 bases at V and 0 bases at J, leaving 9 bases unmatched. The germline V gene has CDR1 SGHDN and CDR2 FVKESK. The CDR3 coding sequence is TGTGCCAGCGCTAGACAGGGATTCATGAACACTGAAGCTTTCTTT. Translation: CASARQGFMNTEAFF.

This chain connects TRBV27 to TRBJ2-7; 7 bases are shared with TRBD2. J lost 0 bases, V lost 0 bases, and 14 bases had no gene match. The CDR3 is made up of 19 amino acids. The germline gives CDR1 MNHEY, CDR2 SMNVEV (reference sequence). CDR3 loop: CASSLSGYGIGGSSYEQYF. In DNA, the CDR3 is TGTGCCAGCAGTTTATCGGGGTACGGAATAGGCGGGAGCTCCTACGAGCAGTACTTC.

V usage is TRBV20-1 and J usage is TRBJ2-1, with 7 nucleotides matching TRBD2. The CDR3 contains 11 residues. Trimming took 6 bases from V and 8 from J; bases not matched to a gene: 4. From germline, CDR1 is DFQATT and CDR2 SNEGSKA (reference sequence). The CDR3 is CSAVGRYEQFF. CDR3 DNA: TGCAGTGCAGTCGGGAGGTATGAGCAGTTCTTC.

This clone appeared a single time. This rearrangement joins TRBV28 to TRBJ2-7; weak D call: TRBD1 (5 bases). The germline V gene encodes CDR1 MDHEN and CDR2 SYDVKM. The ends were cut back, 6 bases at V and 6 bases at J, with 12 bases in the middle. This CDR3 region has 12 residues. CDR3 loop: CASRSRVGEQYF. The CDR3 region has the DNA TGTGCCAGCAGGTCCAGGGTAGGCGAGCAGTACTTC.

The CDR3 loop is CASSVDPDTYNEQFF. The CDR3 region has the DNA TGTGCCAGCAGCGTAGATCCTGACACCTACAATGAGCAGTTCTTC. The chain uses TRBV9 and TRBJ2-1; D is uncertain. The V and J ends lost 0 bases and 2 bases respectively, with 9 bases between them. The germline CDR1 and CDR2 sequences are SGDLS and YYNGEE. The CDR3 contains 15 residues. The complete variable domain, with remaining parts taken from reference TRBV9 and TRBJ2-1, reads DSGVTQTPKHLITATGQRVTLRCSPRSGDLSVYWYQQSLDQGLQFLIQYYNGEERAKGNILERFSAQQFPDLHSELNLSSLELGDSALYFCASSVDPDTYNEQFFGPGTRLTVL.

V gene TRBV5-6 combines with J gene TRBJ1-2; 9 positions match TRBD1. The J segment lost 5 bases and the V segment lost 4 bases, leaving 6 bases of the junction unmatched. This CDR3 has 14 amino acids. CDR1 is SGHDT and CDR2 is YYEEEE in the germline V gene. CDR3 sequence (DNA): TGTGCCAGCAGCCCCTCAGACAGGGGGTATGGCTACACCTTC. Translated, it gives CASSPSDRGYGYTF.

The V gene is TRBV28, the J gene TRBJ2-7; D is perhaps TRBD1 (5 bases). The CDR3 is made up of 15 amino acids. Germline CDR1 reads MDHEN; CDR2 reads SYDVKM. V lost 7 bases to trimming and J lost 2 bases, with 18 bases between them. The CDR3 sequence is CASIPRAGPPYEQYF. As DNA, the CDR3 is TGTGCCAGCATCCCCCGGGCAGGGCCTCCCTACGAGCAGTACTTC.